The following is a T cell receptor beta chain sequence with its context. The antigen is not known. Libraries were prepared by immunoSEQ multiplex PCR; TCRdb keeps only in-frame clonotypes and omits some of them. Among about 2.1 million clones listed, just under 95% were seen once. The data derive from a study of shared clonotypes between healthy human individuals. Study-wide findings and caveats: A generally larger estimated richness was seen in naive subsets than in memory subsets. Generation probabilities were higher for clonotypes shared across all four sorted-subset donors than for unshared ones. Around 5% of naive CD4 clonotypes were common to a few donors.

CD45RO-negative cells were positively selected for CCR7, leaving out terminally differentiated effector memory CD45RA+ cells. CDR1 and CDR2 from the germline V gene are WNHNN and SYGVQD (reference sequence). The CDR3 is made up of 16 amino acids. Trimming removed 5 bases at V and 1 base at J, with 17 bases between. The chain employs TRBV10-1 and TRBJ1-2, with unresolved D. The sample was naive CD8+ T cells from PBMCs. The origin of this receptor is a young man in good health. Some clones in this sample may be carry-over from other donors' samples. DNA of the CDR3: TGCGCCAGCAGTTTCCGCGTAGATCTGGGTAACTATGGCTACACCTTC. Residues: CASSFRVDLGNYGYTF.